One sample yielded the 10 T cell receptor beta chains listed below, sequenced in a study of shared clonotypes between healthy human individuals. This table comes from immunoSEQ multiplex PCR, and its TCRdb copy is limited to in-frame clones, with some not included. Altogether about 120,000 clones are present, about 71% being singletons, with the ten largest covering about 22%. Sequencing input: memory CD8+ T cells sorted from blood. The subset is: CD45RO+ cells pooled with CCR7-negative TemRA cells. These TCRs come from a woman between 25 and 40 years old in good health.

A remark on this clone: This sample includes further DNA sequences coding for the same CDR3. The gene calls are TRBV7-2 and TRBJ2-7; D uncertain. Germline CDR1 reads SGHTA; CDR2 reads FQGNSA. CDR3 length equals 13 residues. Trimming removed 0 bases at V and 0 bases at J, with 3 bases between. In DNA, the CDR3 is TGTGCCAGCAGCTTAGCGAGCTCCTACGAGCAGTACTTC. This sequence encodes CASSLASSYEQYF.

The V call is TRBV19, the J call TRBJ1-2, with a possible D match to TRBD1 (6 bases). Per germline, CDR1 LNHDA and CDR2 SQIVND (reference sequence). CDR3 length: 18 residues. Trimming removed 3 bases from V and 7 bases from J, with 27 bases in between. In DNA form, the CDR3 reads TGTGCCAGTAGTATTGGGGCCGGGACACCGAGGCCTCCGGGTGGCTACACCTTC. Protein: CASSIGAGTPRPPGGYTF. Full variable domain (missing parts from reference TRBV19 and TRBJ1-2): DGGITQSPKYLFRKEGQNVTLSCEQNLNHDAMYWYRQDPGQGLRLIYYSQIVNDFQKGDIAEGYSVSREKKESFPLTVTSAQKNPTAFYLCASSIGAGTPRPPGGYTFGSGTRLTVV.

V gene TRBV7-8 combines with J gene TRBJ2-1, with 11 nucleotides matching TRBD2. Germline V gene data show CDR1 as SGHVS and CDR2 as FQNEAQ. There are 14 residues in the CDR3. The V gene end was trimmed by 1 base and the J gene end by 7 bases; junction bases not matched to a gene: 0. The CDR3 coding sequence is TGTGCCAGCAGCTTAGGGACTAGCGGGAATGAGCAGTTCTTC. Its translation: CASSLGTSGNEQFF.

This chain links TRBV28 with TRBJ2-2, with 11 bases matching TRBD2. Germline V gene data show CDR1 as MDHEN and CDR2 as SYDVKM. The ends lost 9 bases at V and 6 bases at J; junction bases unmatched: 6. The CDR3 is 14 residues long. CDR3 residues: CARTSGSTSGELFF. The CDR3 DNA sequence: TGTGCCAGAACTAGCGGGAGTACCTCCGGGGAGCTGTTTTTT.

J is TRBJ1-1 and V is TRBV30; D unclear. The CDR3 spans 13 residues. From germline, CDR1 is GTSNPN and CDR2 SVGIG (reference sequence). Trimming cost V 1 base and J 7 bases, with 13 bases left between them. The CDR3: CAWSGSEMGEAFF. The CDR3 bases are TGTGCCTGGAGTGGGTCGGAGATGGGTGAAGCTTTCTTT.

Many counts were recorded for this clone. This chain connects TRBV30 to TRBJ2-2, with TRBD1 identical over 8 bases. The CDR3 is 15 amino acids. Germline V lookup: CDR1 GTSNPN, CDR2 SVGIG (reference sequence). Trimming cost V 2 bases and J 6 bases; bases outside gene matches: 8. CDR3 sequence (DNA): TGTGCCTGGAGTTTAGGACAGGGCATCGCCGGGGAGCTGTTTTTT. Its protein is CAWSLGQGIAGELFF.

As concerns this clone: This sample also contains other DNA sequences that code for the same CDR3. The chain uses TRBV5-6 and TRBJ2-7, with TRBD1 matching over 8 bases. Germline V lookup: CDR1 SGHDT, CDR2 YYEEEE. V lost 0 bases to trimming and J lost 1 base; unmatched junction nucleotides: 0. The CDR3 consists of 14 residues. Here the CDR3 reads CASSLGQGSYEQYF. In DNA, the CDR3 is TGTGCCAGCAGCTTGGGACAGGGGTCCTACGAGCAGTACTTC.

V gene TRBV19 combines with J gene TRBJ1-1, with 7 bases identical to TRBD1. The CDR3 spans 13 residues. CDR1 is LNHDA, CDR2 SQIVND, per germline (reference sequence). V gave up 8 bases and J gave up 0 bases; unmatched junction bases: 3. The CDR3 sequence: CASGDRMNTEAFF. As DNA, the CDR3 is TGTGCCAGTGGGGACAGAATGAACACTGAAGCTTTCTTT. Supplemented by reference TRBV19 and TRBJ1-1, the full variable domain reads DGGITQSPKYLFRKEGQNVTLSCEQNLNHDAMYWYRQDPGQGLRLIYYSQIVNDFQKGDIAEGYSVSREKKESFPLTVTSAQKNPTAFYLCASGDRMNTEAFFGQGTRLTVV.

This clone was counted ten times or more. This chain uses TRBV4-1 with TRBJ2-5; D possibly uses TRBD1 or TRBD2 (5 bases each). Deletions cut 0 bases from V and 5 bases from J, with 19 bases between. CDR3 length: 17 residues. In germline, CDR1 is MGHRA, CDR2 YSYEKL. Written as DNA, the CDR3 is TGCGCCAGCAGCCAAGATGAGGCAGGGACCGGTAGGGAGACCCAGTACTTC. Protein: CASSQDEAGTGRETQYF.

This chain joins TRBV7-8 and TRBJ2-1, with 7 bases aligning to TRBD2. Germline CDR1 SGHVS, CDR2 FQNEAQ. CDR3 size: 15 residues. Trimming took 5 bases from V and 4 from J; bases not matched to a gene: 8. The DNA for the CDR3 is TGTGCCAGCAGCCCCCCTGCGGGAGAGTACAATGAGCAGTTCTTC. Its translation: CASSPPAGEYNEQFF.